The rows below give T cell receptor beta chains drawn from one sample of a study of T cells in localized non-small cell lung cancer. TCRdb's copy holds only in-frame clones and misses some; the assay was immunoSEQ multiplex PCR. This sample has about 82,000 clones, with roughly 80% found just once. The sequenced sample was PBMCs, obtained before any cancer treatment. Receptors were obtained from a man between 40 and 69 years old with stage II squamous cell lung carcinoma. CDR3s include the opening cysteine and the closing phenylalanine or tryptophan. A D gene is named only where the DNA matches it firmly. A row's size may be missing; if present it is once, few, many or a size class.

d_gene,v_gene,j_gene,abundance,CDR3nt,CDR3aa
NA,TRBV7-2,TRBJ1-5,NA,TGTGCCAGCAGTAGACAGTCCAATCAGCCCCAGCATTTT,CASSRQSNQPQHF
NA,TRBV5-4,TRBJ2-7,NA,TGTGCCAGCAGCTCCAGGGTGCTTGATACGCGTCAGTACTTC,CASSSRVLDTRQYF
TRBD1,TRBV28,TRBJ1-2,once,TGTGCCAGCAGGTCCAGACAGGGGGCAGGCTATGGCTACACCTTC,CASRSRQGAGYGYTF
TRBD1,TRBV7-9,TRBJ2-7,NA,TGTGCCAGCAGCTATACAGGGGGAGGCGAGCAGTACTTC,CASSYTGGGEQYF
NA,TRBV28,TRBJ1-4,NA,TGTGCCAGCAGTATAGGACGGTTGGGAAATGAAAAACTGTTTTTT,CASSIGRLGNEKLFF
NA,TRBV9,TRBJ2-1,once,TGTGCCAGCAGCGTAGGAGGACTATCCTACAATGAGCAGTTCTTC,CASSVGGLSYNEQFF
TRBD1,TRBV19,TRBJ1-2,NA,TGTGCCAGTAGTTCTCGGACAGGTCACACCTTC,CASSSRTGHTF
NA,TRBV5-1,TRBJ2-2,NA,TGCGCCACCCGGGAGACGAACACCGGGGAGCTGTTTTTT,CATRETNTGELFF
NA,TRBV28,TRBJ2-7,NA,TGTGCCACCCCATGGGCGGATCAACCCTACGAGCAGTACTTC,CATPWADQPYEQYF
TRBD2,TRBV30,TRBJ2-7,NA,TGTGCCTGGAGTGCCCTAGCGGGGGGGAGCTACGAGCAGTACTTC,CAWSALAGGSYEQYF
TRBD1,TRBV2,TRBJ2-7,NA,TGTGCCAGCAGGTGGTACGGACAGGGGCGCTACGAGCAGTACTTC,CASRWYGQGRYEQYF
NA,TRBV5-1,TRBJ2-7,NA,TGCGCCAGCAGCATCACCCCGGCGGAGCAGTACTTC,CASSITPAEQYF
TRBD1,TRBV27,TRBJ2-1,NA,TGTGCCAGCACCGACAGGGCTTCCTACAATGAGCAGTTCTTC,CASTDRASYNEQFF
NA,TRBV4-1,TRBJ2-2,NA,TGCGCCAGCAGCCAATTGATGAACACCGGGGAGCTGTTTTTT,CASSQLMNTGELFF
NA,TRBV4-1,TRBJ1-2,NA,TGCGCCAGCAGCCAAGAGGTTTCCGGGGCCTTTTATGGCTACACCTTC,CASSQEVSGAFYGYTF
NA,TRBV5-6,TRBJ2-7,NA,TGTGCCAGCAGCTTCCCTAGAACGTACGAGCAGTACTTC,CASSFPRTYEQYF
NA,TRBV4-1,TRBJ2-1,once,TGCGCCAGCAGCCAAGAATATAGGCAGGGGGGGGATGAGCAGTTCTTC,CASSQEYRQGGDEQFF
NA,TRBV30,TRBJ2-1,NA,TGTGCCTGGAGCAGGCGAGGCAATGAGCAGTTCTTC,CAWSRRGNEQFF
NA,TRBV5-5,TRBJ2-7,NA,TGTGCCAGCAGCTTGACAGGACGAGAAGAGCAGTACTTC,CASSLTGREEQYF
TRBD1,TRBV5-4,TRBJ1-2,few,TGTGCCAGCAGCTTGGAGACCGGGACAGTTTATGGCTACACCTTC,CASSLETGTVYGYTF
TRBD2,TRBV2,TRBJ2-5,NA,TGTGCCAGCAGCGGGGAGGGGGAGACCCAGTACTTC,CASSGEGETQYF
NA,TRBV9,TRBJ1-5,NA,TGTGCCAGCAGCACAAGAACGGCCTGGCAGGGAGGAAATCAGCCCCAGCATTTT,CASSTRTAWQGGNQPQHF
NA,TRBV30,TRBJ2-7,NA,TGTGCCGGTGACCAGTATTCCCCTGGGTTAAAGCGCGAGCAGTACTTC,CAGDQYSPGLKREQYF
NA,TRBV6-5,TRBJ2-2,NA,TGTGCCAGTCGGCGGGGTCGTGAGTACACCGGGGAGCTGTTTTTT,CASRRGREYTGELFF
NA,TRBV11-3,TRBJ1-1,few,TGTGCCAGCAGCCCCGGGGGGGAGGGGAACACTGAAGCTTTCTTT,CASSPGGEGNTEAFF
NA,TRBV30,TRBJ1-2,NA,TGTGCCTGGACCCCCCCCTACAGGGCCACCGGCTATGGCTACACCTTC,CAWTPPYRATGYGYTF
NA,TRBV11-2,TRBJ2-7,NA,TGTGCCAGCAGCTTTCGGGGACATAGCTCCTACGAGCAGTACTTC,CASSFRGHSSYEQYF
NA,TRBV7-2,TRBJ2-7,few,TGTGCCAGCAGCTTTGCGCGCGAGCAGTACTTC,CASSFAREQYF
TRBD1,TRBV4-2,TRBJ2-7,NA,TGTGCCAGCAGCCAAGTGACAGGGTCCTCCTACGAGCAGTACTTC,CASSQVTGSSYEQYF
NA,TRBV5-1,TRBJ2-7,many,TGCGCCAGCAGCACTGACAGCTACGAGCAGTACTTC,CASSTDSYEQYF
NA,TRBV27,TRBJ2-7,few,TGTGCCAGCACAGGACCAGGGGCCCTGGTCGGGAACGAGCAGTACTTC,CASTGPGALVGNEQYF
NA,TRBV6-6,TRBJ1-5,once,TGTGCCAGTACGGGTGGGGCAGTCGGCAATCAGCCCCAGCATTTT,CASTGGAVGNQPQHF
NA,TRBV18,TRBJ1-5,NA,TGTGCCAGCTCACCAGGCAGCAATCAGCCCCAGCATTTT,CASSPGSNQPQHF
NA,TRBV11-3,TRBJ1-1,NA,TGTGCCAGCAGCCCAACTTCGGGGGCTGGCACTGAAGCTTTCTTT,CASSPTSGAGTEAFF
NA,TRBV15,TRBJ1-1,NA,TGTGCCACCAGCAGAGATAAGGCGAACACTGAAGCTTTCTTT,CATSRDKANTEAFF
NA,TRBV2,TRBJ2-1,NA,TGTGCCAGCAGTGAGGGCCTTCTATTGTTCTTC,CASSEGLLLFF
NA,TRBV6-6,TRBJ1-4,NA,TGTGCCACCCGGGGGAATGAAAAACTGTTTTTT,CATRGNEKLFF
NA,TRBV6-6,TRBJ2-7,NA,TGTGCCAGCCTACAAGGACAGTCCTACGAGCAGTACTTC,CASLQGQSYEQYF